The entry below gives a single T cell receptor (beta chain) sequence along with its context. Antigen: not known. The data were obtained in a study of cytomegalovirus exposure and HLA in healthy donors. On the study more broadly: In a previous analysis, 117 million unique TCR beta sequences were found from 150 million to 200 million T cells. The study, taken as a whole, reports: An analysis was carried out later, and it reportedly showed fewer N-insertions in an Asian-associated ancestry cluster than the approximately 700-donor mean. The authors later found most CMV-associated TCR beta chains appeared HLA-restricted. Presence/absence comparisons presumed near-even sequencing depth among donors.

Primers included in the PCR were 60 Vbeta and 13 Jbeta primers. Only in-frame clones appear in the TCRdb table, and some are missing; sequencing was by immunoSEQ multiplex PCR. The table records about 100,000 clones, 60% to 80% of them present only once. Material: PBMCs. The sequence came from a woman under 30 in good health and CMV-seropositive.

CDR3 nucleotides: TGTGCCTGGAGTGTACAGGGACACTCCTACGAGCAGTACTTC. It translates to CAWSVQGHSYEQYF. The chain links TRBV30 to TRBJ2-7; tentative D call: TRBD1 (6 bases). The CDR3 runs to 14 residues. Germline CDR1 reads GTSNPN; CDR2 reads SVGIG (reference sequence). The germline V and J ends were trimmed by 0 bases and 0 bases, with 9 bases remaining between them.